This T cell receptor (beta chain) was sequenced in a study of spatial heterogeneity in lung cancer. In the study overall: Sequencing of follow-up PBMC samples took place when they were available, at a median of about two years after resection. For the average unique TCR and UMI combination, more than eight occurrences appeared in raw reads. Study findings and constraints: Blood showed ubiquitous tumor TCRs more often at resection than at routine follow-up.

The CDR3 contains 16 residues. Trimming took off 2 bases at V and 4 bases at J, with 19 bases between the two ends. CDR1 DFQATT and CDR2 SNEGSKA come from the germline V gene (reference sequence). Worth noting for this clonotype: What it recognizes is unknown.

Every individual TCR cDNA molecule carried its own unique molecular identifier, which allowed correction of PCR and sequencing errors. TCRdb reprocessed the 5' RACE reads via MiXCR and lists one record per CDR3 protein. This repertoire shows some 120,000 distinct CDR3 sequences, more than 9% found once; its top ten account for roughly 15%. Time point: blood at routine non-recurrence follow-up after resection. Unsorted whole RNA samples from tumor, nontumor lung or frozen PBMC were sequenced. This clonotype was sampled from a male donor with early-stage non-small cell lung cancer. The sample here was PBMCs, taken at follow-up. The gene calls are TRBV20-1 and TRBJ2-3, with D possibly TRBD1 on 5 matching bases. CDR3 DNA sequence: TGCAGTGCTAGATCTTCTTCAGGGTCTGTTGCAGATACGCAGTATTTT. Translating it yields CSARSSSGSVADTQYF.